This T cell receptor beta chain was found in a study of persistence of HIV-infected CD4 T cells. Turning to the study itself: Anti-CD3/anti-CD28 beads activated more cells than antigen stimulation did. Findings and limits, study-wide: Degenerate expanded CDR3beta sequences were enriched among CMV- and Gag-responding cells.

On this clone: Its antigen remains unidentified.

Cells were stimulated nonspecifically with anti-CD3/anti-CD28 magnetic beads. CD4+ T cells upregulating both CD40 ligand and CD69 were sorted as responding cells. CD4+ T cell counts exceeded 400 cells/uL; CMV serology was positive. CD8+ T cells were removed from PBMCs prior to stimulation. The immunoSEQ assay was version 4, run in survey mode. Libraries were prepared by immunoSEQ multiplex PCR; TCRdb keeps only in-frame clonotypes and omits some of them. The sample records 35,000 to 40,000 clones, about 91% being singletons. The sequence was collected from an adult man with HIV who was CMV-seropositive. The input for sequencing was CD4+ T cells sorted from PBMCs after roughly 18-hour stimulation, taken from a patient who received antiretroviral therapy.

CDR3 DNA sequence: TGTGCCACAACCACCGGGACAGTACTCTACAATGAGCAGTTCTTC. Amino acid sequence: CATTTGTVLYNEQFF. The J gene is TRBJ2-1, the V gene TRBV10-3, with 7 bases fitting TRBD1. Germline CDR1 is ENHRY and CDR2 is SYGVKD. The CDR3 is 15 amino acids. V gave up 10 bases and J gave up 3 bases; unmatched junction bases: 12.